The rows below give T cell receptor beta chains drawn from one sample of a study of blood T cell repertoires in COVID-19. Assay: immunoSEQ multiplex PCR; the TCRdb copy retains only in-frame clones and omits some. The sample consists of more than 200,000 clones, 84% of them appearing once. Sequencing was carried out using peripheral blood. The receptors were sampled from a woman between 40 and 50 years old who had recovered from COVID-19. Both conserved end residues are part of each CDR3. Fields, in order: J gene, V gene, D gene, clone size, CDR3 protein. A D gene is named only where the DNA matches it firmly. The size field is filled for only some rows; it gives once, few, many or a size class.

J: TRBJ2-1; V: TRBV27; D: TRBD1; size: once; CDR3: CASSFLGTGAYNEQFF
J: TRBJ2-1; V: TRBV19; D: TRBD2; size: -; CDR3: CASSFGTSGVNEQFF
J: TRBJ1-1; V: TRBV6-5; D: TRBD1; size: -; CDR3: CASSEGQSNTEAFF
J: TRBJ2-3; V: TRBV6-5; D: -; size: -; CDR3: CASAGATDTQYF
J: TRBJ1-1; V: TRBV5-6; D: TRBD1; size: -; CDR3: CASSRKGQGGNQAFF
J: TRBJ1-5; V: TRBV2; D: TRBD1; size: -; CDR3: CASSVTGGDNQPQHF
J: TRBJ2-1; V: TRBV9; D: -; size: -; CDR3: CASSVGTGYNEQFF
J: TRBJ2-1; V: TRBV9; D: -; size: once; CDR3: CASSVVQGPYNEQFF
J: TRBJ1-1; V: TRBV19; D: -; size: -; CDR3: CASSGIGGLGTEAFF
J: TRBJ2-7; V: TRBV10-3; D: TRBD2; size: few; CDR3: CAISSSGGYEQYF
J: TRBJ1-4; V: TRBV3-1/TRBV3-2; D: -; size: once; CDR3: CASSHSGTNEKLFF
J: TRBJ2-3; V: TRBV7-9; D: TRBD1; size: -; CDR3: CASSFGQGRDTQYF
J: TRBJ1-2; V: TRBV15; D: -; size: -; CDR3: CATSRDLVLANYGYTF
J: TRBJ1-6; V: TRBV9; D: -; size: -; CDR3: CASSAGGNDPYNSPLHF
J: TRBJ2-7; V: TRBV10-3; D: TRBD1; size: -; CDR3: CAISDVGQGTYEQYF
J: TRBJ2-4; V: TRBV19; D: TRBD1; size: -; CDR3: CASSRMTGILAKNIQYF
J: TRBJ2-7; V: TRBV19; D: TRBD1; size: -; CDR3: CASSSMTGSYEQYF
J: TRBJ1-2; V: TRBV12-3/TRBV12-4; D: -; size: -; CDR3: CASSSGQEGGYTF
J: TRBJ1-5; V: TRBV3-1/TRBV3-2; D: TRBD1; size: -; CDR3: CASSQGTGLSNQPQHF
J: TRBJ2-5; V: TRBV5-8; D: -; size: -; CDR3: CASSSQTGRETQYF
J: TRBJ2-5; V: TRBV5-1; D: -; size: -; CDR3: CASSLGEETQYF
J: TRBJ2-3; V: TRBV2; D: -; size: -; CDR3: CASSEARFTDTQYF
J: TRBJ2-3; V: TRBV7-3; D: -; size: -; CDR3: CASSALADTQYF
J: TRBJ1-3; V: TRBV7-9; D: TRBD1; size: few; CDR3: CASSSGQFSSGNTIYF
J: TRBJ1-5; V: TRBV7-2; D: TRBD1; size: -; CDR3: CASSFAGTGWSNQPQHF
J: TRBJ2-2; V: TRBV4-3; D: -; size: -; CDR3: CASSQDPLGLAATNTGELFF
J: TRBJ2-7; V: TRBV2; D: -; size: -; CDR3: CASSPGRGGREQYF
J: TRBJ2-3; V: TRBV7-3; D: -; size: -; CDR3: CASSSTSSKVDTQYF
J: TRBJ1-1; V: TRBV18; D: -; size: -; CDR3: CASSSVGGTEAFF
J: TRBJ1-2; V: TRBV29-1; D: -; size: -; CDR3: CSVAEVLNYGYTF
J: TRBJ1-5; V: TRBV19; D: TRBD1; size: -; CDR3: CASSTGSDRDQPQHF
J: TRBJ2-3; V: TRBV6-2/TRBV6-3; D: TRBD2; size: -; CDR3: CASSYLTGLAGTDTQYF
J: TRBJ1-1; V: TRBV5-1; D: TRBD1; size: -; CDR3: CASSWDRGDQAFF
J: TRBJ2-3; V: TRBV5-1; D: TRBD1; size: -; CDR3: CASSWGIGQGTDTQYF
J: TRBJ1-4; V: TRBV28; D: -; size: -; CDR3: CASLDRDNEKLFF
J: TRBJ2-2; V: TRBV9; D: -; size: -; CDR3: CASSVQTTNTGELFF
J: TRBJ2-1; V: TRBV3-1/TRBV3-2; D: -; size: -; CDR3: CASSSREGGEQFF
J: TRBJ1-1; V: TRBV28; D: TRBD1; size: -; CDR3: CASRRGQDPEAFF
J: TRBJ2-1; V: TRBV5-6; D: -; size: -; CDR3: CASSLERYNEQFF
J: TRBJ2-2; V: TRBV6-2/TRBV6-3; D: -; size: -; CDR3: CASSPLRAGTGELFF
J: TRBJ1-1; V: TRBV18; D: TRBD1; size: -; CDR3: CASSLGQGSTEAFF
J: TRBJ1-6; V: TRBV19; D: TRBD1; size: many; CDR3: CASSMYRDRYSPLHF
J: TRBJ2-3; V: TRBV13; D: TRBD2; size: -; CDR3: CASSFSYGGGTDTQYF
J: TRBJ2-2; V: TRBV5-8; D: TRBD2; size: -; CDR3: CASSLRGGTGELFF
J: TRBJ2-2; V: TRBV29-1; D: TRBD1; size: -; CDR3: CSVVGQGTTGELFF
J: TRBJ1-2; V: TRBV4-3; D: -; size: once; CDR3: CASSQDYTGVGHYGYTF
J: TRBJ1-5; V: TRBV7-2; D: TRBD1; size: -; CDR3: CASSLKGASQPQHF
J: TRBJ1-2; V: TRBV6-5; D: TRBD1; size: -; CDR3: CASSLTGEFGYTF
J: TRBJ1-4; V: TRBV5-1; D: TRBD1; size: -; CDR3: CASSDAGGTNEKLFF